These 5 T cell receptor beta chains originate from one sample sequenced in a study of sequential checkpoint blockade in melanoma. Sequenced by immunoSEQ multiplex PCR; TCRdb stores in-frame clones only, minus some. Among 35,000 to 45,000 clones, 70% to 90% were seen once, and the ten largest hold under 15%. The treatment: randomized to nivolumab then ipilimumab (arm A) or the reverse (arm B). The sequencing here drew on CD8+ T cells sorted from blood (inferred from file names), taken from a patient given nivolumab and ipilimumab in sequence. The origin of the receptors is a human donor with melanoma.

The CDR3, as DNA: TGTGCCAGCAGCTTAATTAGCGGGAGGGCCGCCCCCTACGAGCAGTACTTC. Protein: CASSLISGRAAPYEQYF. The rearrangement joins TRBV7-2 to TRBJ2-7, with TRBD2 matching over 11 bases. CDR1 and CDR2 from the germline V gene are SGHTA and FQGNSA. The V and J ends lost 2 bases and 2 bases, in that order; junction bases with no gene match: 8. This CDR3 contains 17 residues.

This chain uses TRBV27 with TRBJ2-2; 9 bases line up with TRBD1. The CDR3 extends over 14 amino acids. V lost 8 bases and J lost 1; bases outside the gene matches: 2. From germline, CDR1 is MNHEY and CDR2 SMNVEV (reference sequence). In nucleotides, the CDR3 is TGTGCCAGCGGGACAGGGTTGAACACCGGGGAGCTGTTTTTT. Translation: CASGTGLNTGELFF.

The genes are TRBV27 and TRBJ2-7, with D unresolved. CDR1 MNHEY and CDR2 SMNVEV come from the germline V gene (reference sequence). V lost 4 bases and J lost 2, with 15 bases in between. The CDR3 sequence is 15 residues long. DNA of the CDR3: TGTGCCAGCAGTTCCATAGTGACTCCCACCTACGAGCAGTACTTC. Its protein product is CASSSIVTPTYEQYF.

The chain is built from TRBV9 and TRBJ1-5; no clear D. Trimming left V 3 bases short and J 0 bases short, with 7 bases between. This CDR3 spans 14 amino acids. CDR1 is SGDLS and CDR2 is YYNGEE in the germline V gene. CDR3 in amino acids: CASSGGDSNQPQHF. For the CDR3, the DNA is TGTGCCAGCAGCGGGGGAGATAGCAATCAGCCCCAGCATTTT.

The V gene is TRBV7-6, the J gene TRBJ2-2, with 9 bases fitting TRBD1. This CDR3 has 15 residues. CDR1 is SGHVS and CDR2 is FNYEAQ in the germline V gene. V shed 4 bases, J shed 6 bases, and the junction held 6 bases outside the gene matches. CDR3: CASSSGTGSPGELFF. In nucleotides, the CDR3 is TGTGCCAGCAGCTCCGGGACAGGGAGCCCCGGGGAGCTGTTTTTT.